This T cell receptor (beta chain) was sequenced for a study of blood T cell repertoires in COVID-19. CDR1 SGHVS and CDR2 FNYEAQ come from the germline V gene. Trimming removed 3 bases from V and 5 bases from J; junction bases left unmatched: 9. The CDR3 runs 15 residues. Self-reported history from a screening survey and questionnaire set each donor's cohort. Recovered status applied to Cohort 3 donors who had two consecutive negative PCRs. It also applied to those with clearance or with symptom resolution. The authors' processing: Reference gene primers were amplified, and this amplification served to estimate nucleated cell counts. The assay was immunoSEQ multiplex PCR, and TCRdb's table has in-frame clones only and misses some. The V and J calls and clone size come from that table; D and trimming were worked out from the DNA. The data contain over 250,000 clones, 90% of them singletons.

V and J are TRBV7-6 and TRBJ2-5, with TRBD1 matching over 7 bases. The TCR sequence derives from a woman aged 25 to 39 who had recovered from COVID-19. The specimen was PBMCs or T cells enriched from blood (not recorded which). Here the CDR3 reads CASSLGTVDGETQYF. DNA of the CDR3: TGTGCCAGCAGCTTGGGGACAGTTGATGGGGAGACCCAGTACTTC.